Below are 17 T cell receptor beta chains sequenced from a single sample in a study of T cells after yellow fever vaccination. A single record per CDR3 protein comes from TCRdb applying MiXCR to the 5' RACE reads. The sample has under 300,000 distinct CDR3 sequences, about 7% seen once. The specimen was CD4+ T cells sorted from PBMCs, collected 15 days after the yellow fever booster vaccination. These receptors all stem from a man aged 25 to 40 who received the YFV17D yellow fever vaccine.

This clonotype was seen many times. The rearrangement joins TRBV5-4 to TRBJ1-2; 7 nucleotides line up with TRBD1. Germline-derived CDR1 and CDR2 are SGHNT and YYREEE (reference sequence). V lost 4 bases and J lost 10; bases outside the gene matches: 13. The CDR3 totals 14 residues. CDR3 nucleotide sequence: TGTGCCAGCAGCCCCAGACCCGGGACAGAACACTACACCTTC. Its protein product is CASSPRPGTEHYTF.

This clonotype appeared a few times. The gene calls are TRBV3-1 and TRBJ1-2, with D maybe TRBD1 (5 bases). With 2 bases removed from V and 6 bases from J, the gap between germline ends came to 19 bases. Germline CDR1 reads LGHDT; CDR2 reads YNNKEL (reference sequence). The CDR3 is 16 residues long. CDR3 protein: CASSQLAAGRGDGYTF. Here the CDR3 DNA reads TGTGCCAGCAGCCAACTTGCCGCCGGGCGAGGGGATGGCTACACCTTC.

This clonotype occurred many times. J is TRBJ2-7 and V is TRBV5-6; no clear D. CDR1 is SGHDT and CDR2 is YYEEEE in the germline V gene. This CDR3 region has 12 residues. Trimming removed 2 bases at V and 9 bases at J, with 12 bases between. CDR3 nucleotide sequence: TGTGCCAGCAGCTTAAGAGATACGGGGCAGTACTTC. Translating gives CASSLRDTGQYF. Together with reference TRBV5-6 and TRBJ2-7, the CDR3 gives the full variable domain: DAGVTQSPTHLIKTRGQQVTLRCSPKSGHDTVSWYQQALGQGPQFIFQYYEEEERQRGNFPDRFSGHQFPNYSSELNVNALLLGDSALYLCASSLRDTGQYFGPGTRLTVT.

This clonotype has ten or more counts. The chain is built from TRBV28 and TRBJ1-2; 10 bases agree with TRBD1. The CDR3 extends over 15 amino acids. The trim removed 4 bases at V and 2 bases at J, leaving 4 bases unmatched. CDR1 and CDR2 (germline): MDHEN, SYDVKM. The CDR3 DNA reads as TGTGCCAGCAGTTGGACAGGGGGAGGGAACTATGGCTACACCTTC. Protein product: CASSWTGGGNYGYTF.

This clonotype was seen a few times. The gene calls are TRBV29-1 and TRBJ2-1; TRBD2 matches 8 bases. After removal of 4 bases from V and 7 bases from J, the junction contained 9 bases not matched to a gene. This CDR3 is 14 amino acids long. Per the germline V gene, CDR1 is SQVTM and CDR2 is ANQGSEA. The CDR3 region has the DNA TGCAGCGTTGTGGGCGGGAGGCCCGAGAATGAGCAGTTCTTC. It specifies CSVVGGRPENEQFF.

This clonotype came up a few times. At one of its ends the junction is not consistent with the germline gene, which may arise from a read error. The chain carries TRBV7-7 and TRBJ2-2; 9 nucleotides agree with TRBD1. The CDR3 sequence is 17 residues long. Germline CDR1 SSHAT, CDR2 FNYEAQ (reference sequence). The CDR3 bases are TGTGCTAGCAGCAAAGGGCTGGGACAGGGAGGCACCGGGGAGCTGTTTTTT. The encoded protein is CASSKGLGQGGTGELFF.

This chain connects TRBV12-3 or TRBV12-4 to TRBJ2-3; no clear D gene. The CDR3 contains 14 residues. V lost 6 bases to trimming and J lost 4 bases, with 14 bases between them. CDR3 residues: CASRPLTPSDTQYF. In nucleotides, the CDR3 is TGTGCCAGCAGGCCCCTGACCCCCTCAGATACGCAGTATTTT.

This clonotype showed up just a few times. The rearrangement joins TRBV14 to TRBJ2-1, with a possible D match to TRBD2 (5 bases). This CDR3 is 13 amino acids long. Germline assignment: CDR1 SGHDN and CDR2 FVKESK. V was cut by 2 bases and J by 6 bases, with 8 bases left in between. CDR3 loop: CASSQHRGNEQFF. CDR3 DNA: TGTGCCAGCAGCCAACACCGGGGCAATGAGCAGTTCTTC.

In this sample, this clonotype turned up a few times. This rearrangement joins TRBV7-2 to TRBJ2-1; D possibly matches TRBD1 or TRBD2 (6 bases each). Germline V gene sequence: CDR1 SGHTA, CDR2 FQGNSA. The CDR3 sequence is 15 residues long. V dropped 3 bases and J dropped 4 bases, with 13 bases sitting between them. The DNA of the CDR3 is TGTGCCAGCAGCTTTGGGCGGGACACTTACAATGAGCAGTTCTTC. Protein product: CASSFGRDTYNEQFF.

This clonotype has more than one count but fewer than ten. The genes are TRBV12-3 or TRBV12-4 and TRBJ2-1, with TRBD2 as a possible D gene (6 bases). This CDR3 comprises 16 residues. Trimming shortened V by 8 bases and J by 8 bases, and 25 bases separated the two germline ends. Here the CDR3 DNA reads TGTGCCAGCCGCCTGACTCTAGCGTCCAGGGTCGATGAGCAGTTCTTC. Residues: CASRLTLASRVDEQFF.

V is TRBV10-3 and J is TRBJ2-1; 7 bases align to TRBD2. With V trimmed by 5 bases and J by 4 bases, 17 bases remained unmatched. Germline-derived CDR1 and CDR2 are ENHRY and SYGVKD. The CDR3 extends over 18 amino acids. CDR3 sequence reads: CAISPHLHSGLSYNEQFF. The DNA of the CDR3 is TGTGCCATCAGTCCCCACCTTCATAGCGGGCTTAGTTACAATGAGCAGTTCTTC.

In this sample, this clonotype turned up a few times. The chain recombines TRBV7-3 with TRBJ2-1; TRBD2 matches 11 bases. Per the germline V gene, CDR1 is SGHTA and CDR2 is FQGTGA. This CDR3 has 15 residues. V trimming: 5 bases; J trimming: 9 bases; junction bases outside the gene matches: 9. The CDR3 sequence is CASSQTSGSGSEQFF. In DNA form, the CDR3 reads TGTGCCAGCAGCCAAACTAGCGGGAGTGGGAGTGAGCAGTTCTTC.

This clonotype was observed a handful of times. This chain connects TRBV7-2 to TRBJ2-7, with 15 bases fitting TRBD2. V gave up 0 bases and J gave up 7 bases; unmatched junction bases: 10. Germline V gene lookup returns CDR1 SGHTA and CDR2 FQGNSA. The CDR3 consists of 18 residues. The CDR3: CASSLATGLAGGPEEQYF. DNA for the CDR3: TGTGCCAGCAGCTTAGCGACAGGACTAGCGGGAGGGCCGGAGGAGCAGTACTTC.

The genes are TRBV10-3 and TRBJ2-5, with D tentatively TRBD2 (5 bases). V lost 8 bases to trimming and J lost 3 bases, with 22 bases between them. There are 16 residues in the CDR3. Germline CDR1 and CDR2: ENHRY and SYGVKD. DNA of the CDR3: TGTGCCATCCAAGAGGAGGTGTCGAACATAAAAGAGACCCAGTACTTC. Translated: CAIQEEVSNIKETQYF.

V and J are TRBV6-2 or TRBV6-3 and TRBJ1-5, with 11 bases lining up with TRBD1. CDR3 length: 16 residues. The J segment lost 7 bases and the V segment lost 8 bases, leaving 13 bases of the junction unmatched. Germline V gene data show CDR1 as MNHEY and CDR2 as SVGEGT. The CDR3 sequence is CASWSWTGGREQPQHF. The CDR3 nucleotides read TGTGCCAGCTGGAGTTGGACAGGGGGCAGGGAACAGCCCCAGCATTTT.

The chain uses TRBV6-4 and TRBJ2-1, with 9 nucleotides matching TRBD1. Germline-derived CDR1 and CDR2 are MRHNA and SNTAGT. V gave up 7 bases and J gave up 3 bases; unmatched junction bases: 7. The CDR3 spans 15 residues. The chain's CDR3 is CASTETGGHYNEQFF. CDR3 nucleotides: TGTGCCAGCACCGAGACAGGGGGACACTACAATGAGCAGTTCTTC.

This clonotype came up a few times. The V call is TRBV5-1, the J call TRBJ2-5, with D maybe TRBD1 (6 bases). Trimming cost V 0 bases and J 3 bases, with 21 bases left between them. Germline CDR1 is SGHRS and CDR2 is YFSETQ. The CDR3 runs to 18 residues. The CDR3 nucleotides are TGCGCCAGCAGCTTGGGGGTTCACAGGGAAGTATTGGAAGAGACCCAGTACTTC. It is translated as CASSLGVHREVLEETQYF. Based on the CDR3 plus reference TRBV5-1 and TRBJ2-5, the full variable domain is KAGVTQTPRYLIKTRGQQVTLSCSPISGHRSVSWYQQTPGQGLQFLFEYFSETQRNKGNFPGRFSGRQFSNSRSEMNVSTLELGDSALYLCASSLGVHREVLEETQYFGPGTRLLVL.